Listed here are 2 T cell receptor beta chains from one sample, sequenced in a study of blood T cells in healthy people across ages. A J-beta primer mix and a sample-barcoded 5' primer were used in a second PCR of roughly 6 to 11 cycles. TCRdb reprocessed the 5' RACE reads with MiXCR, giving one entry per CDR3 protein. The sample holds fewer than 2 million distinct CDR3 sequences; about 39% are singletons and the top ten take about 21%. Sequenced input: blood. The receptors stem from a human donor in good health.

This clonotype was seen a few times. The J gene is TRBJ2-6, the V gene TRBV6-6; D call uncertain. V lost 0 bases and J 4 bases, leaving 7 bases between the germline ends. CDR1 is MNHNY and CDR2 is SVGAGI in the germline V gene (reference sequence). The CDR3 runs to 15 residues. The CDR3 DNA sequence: TGTGCCAGCAGTTACTCCCTTCGGGGGGCCAACGTCCTGACTTTC. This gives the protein CASSYSLRGANVLTF.

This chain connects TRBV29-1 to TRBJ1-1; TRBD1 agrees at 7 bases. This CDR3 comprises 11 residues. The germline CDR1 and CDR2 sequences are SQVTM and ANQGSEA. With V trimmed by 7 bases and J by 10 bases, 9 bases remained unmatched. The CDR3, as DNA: TGCAGCGCCGCGACAGGGCTGGGAGCTTTCTTT. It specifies CSAATGLGAFF.